The rows below give T cell receptor beta chains drawn from one sample of a study of early T cells in non-severe SARS-CoV-2 infection. TCRdb itself ran the 5' RACE reads through MiXCR, one entry per CDR3 protein. The sample lists about 21,000 distinct CDR3 sequences, 4% to 5% seen once, with around 15% in the top ten. Sequencing was done on a sample of whole blood. The receptors shown here come from an adult who was a healthcare worker with PCR-confirmed SARS-CoV-2 infection or an uninfected control (not recorded which). Both conserved end residues are part of each CDR3. D genes are given only for firm matches. Some rows mark clone size as missing; the rest say once, few, many or name a class of expanded clone.

clone_size	cdr3_length	j_call	v_call	d_call	cdr3_aa	cdr3_nt
many	15	TRBJ2-7	TRBV6-6	TRBD2	CASSLTSGGAFEQYF	TGTGCCAGCAGTTTGACTAGCGGGGGGGCCTTCGAGCAGTACTTC
many	18	TRBJ2-1	TRBV6-6	TRBD2	CASSLTSGGGSSYNEQFF	TGTGCCAGCAGTCTGACTAGCGGCGGGGGTAGCTCCTACAATGAGCAGTTCTTC
many	14	TRBJ1-1	TRBV5-8	TRBD1	CASKRQGESAEAFF	TGTGCCAGCAAGAGACAGGGAGAGAGCGCTGAAGCTTTCTTT
-	13	TRBJ2-7	TRBV6-2/TRBV6-3	-	CASRPAGTYEQYF	TGTGCCAGCAGACCCGCGGGAACCTACGAGCAGTACTTC
few	15	TRBJ1-1	TRBV18	TRBD1	CASSPYRGSYEEAFF	TGTGCCAGCTCACCCTACAGGGGTTCGTACGAGGAAGCTTTCTTT
many	16	TRBJ2-3	TRBV18	-	CASSTPRTAVTDTQYF	TGTGCCAGCTCAACCCCGCGGACAGCCGTTACAGATACGCAGTATTTT
few	13	TRBJ1-5	TRBV7-2	-	CASSQPQAQPQHF	TGTGCCAGCAGCCAACCGCAGGCCCAGCCCCAGCATTTT
many	16	TRBJ1-1	TRBV4-1	TRBD1	CASSQAGGKMNTEAFF	TGCGCCAGCAGCCAAGCAGGGGGCAAGATGAACACTGAAGCTTTCTTT
-	15	TRBJ2-1	TRBV30	TRBD2	CAWRLAGVSYNEQFF	TGTGCCTGGAGGTTAGCGGGGGTTTCCTACAATGAGCAGTTCTTC
-	13	TRBJ2-1	TRBV29-1	-	CSVEGTDYNEQFF	TGCAGCGTTGAAGGGACAGATTACAATGAGCAGTTCTTC
-	18	TRBJ1-6	TRBV2	-	CASSQRQVGSSYNSPLHF	TGTGCCAGCAGTCAGAGACAGGTCGGAAGCTCCTATAATTCACCCCTCCACTTT
many	15	TRBJ2-5	TRBV20-1	TRBD2	CSARVPSGTQETQYF	TGCAGTGCTAGAGTTCCTAGCGGCACCCAAGAGACCCAGTACTTC
few	15	TRBJ1-2	TRBV7-3	-	CASSPRTDRTYGYTF	TGTGCCAGCAGCCCGCGGACGGACAGAACCTATGGCTACACCTTC
many	13	TRBJ1-2	TRBV5-1	-	CASRETANYGYTF	TGCGCCAGCAGGGAAACAGCAAACTATGGCTACACCTTC
many	15	TRBJ2-5	TRBV7-3	-	CASSPRGWYQETQYF	TGTGCCAGCAGCCCCCGAGGATGGTACCAAGAGACCCAGTACTTC
many	15	TRBJ2-3	TRBV20-1	TRBD2	CSASIPSGGTDTQYF	TGCAGTGCTAGTATCCCTAGCGGGGGCACAGATACGCAGTATTTT
few	14	TRBJ2-2	TRBV14	-	CASSQDWNTGELFF	TGTGCCAGCAGCCAAGACTGGAACACCGGGGAGCTGTTTTTT
many	16	TRBJ2-5	TRBV3-1	TRBD1	CASSPLTGGRVETQYF	TGTGCCAGCAGCCCTCTTACAGGGGGCAGGGTTGAGACCCAGTACTTC
many	12	TRBJ1-1	TRBV20-1	-	CSAIDMNTEAFF	TGCAGTGCTATAGACATGAACACTGAAGCTTTCTTT
many	16	TRBJ1-6	TRBV7-2	TRBD1	CASRKTGGSYNSPLHF	TGTGCCAGCAGAAAGACAGGGGGCTCCTATAATTCACCCCTCCACTTT
-	17	TRBJ2-6	TRBV24-1	-	CATQESWGRAGANVLTF	TGTGCCACGCAAGAGTCATGGGGTCGGGCTGGGGCCAACGTCCTGACTTTC
few	15	TRBJ1-3	TRBV5-1	TRBD1	CASSFTGDSGNTIYF	TGCGCCAGCAGCTTCACAGGGGACTCTGGAAACACCATATATTTT
few	14	TRBJ1-6	TRBV7-6	-	CASGKAGGDSPLHF	TGTGCCAGCGGGAAGGCCGGTGGGGATTCACCCCTCCACTTT
many	20	TRBJ2-4	TRBV2	TRBD2	CASTLPPGLASQRAKNIQYF	TGTGCCAGCACACTGCCACCGGGACTAGCGTCCCAGCGAGCCAAAAACATTCAGTACTTC
many	15	TRBJ2-7	TRBV7-9	TRBD1	CASSRDRGLRNEQYF	TGTGCCAGCAGCCGGGACAGGGGGCTGAGGAACGAGCAGTACTTC
many	15	TRBJ2-1	TRBV18	TRBD1	CASSPIAGGRNEQFF	TGTGCCAGCTCACCGATAGCAGGGGGCCGGAATGAGCAGTTCTTC
many	14	TRBJ2-1	TRBV11-3	TRBD1	CASSQQGFYNEQFF	TGTGCCAGCAGTCAACAGGGGTTTTACAATGAGCAGTTCTTC
many	14	TRBJ1-5	TRBV27	-	CASSSAGRVQPQHF	TGTGCCAGCAGTTCAGCGGGAAGGGTTCAGCCCCAGCATTTT
medium-sized	15	TRBJ2-3	TRBV20-1	TRBD2	CSARDRAGGADTQYF	TGCAGTGCTAGAGATCGCGCGGGGGGGGCAGATACGCAGTATTTT
few	13	TRBJ1-6	TRBV30	TRBD1	CACQGGKIQALHF	TGTGCCTGCCAGGGGGGGAAAATTCAGGCCCTCCACTTT
many	16	TRBJ2-6	TRBV29-1	-	CSVERDINSGANVLTF	TGCAGCGTTGAAAGGGACATCAACTCTGGGGCCAACGTCCTGACTTTC
many	14	TRBJ1-1	TRBV2	TRBD1	CASSKGQGNTEAFF	TGTGCCAGCAGTAAGGGACAGGGGAACACTGAAGCTTTCTTT
many	14	TRBJ2-1	TRBV24-1	-	CATSDPSGNREQFF	TGTGCCACCAGTGATCCCTCAGGGAATCGGGAGCAGTTCTTC
-	15	TRBJ2-3	TRBV9	TRBD2	CASSLMAGGTDTQYF	TGTGCCAGCAGCCTCATGGCGGGGGGCACAGATACGCAGTATTTT
many	15	TRBJ2-7	TRBV15	TRBD2	CATSPTGTRGREQYF	TGTGCCACCAGTCCCACCGGGACTAGAGGTCGCGAGCAGTACTTC
many	15	TRBJ2-5	TRBV7-8	-	CASSQIRTRLGTQYF	TGTGCCAGCAGCCAGATCAGGACTCGACTGGGGACCCAGTACTTC
many	17	TRBJ1-1	TRBV11-2	-	CASTSPKGLTWNTEAFF	TGTGCCAGCACGTCCCCAAAAGGTCTTACCTGGAACACTGAAGCTTTCTTT
many	11	TRBJ1-3	TRBV7-9	-	CASSSGNTIYF	TGTGCCAGCAGCTCGGGAAACACCATATATTTT
many	13	TRBJ1-1	TRBV7-8	-	CASSLAGFTEAFF	TGTGCCAGCAGCTTAGCTGGGTTCACTGAAGCTTTCTTT
-	13	TRBJ2-7	TRBV10-3	TRBD1	CAISERGQDEQYF	TGTGCCATCAGTGAGAGAGGACAGGACGAGCAGTACTTC
many	13	TRBJ2-3	TRBV7-2	-	CASSLARADTQYF	TGTGCCAGCAGCTTAGCGAGGGCAGATACGCAGTATTTT
few	16	TRBJ1-5	TRBV29-1	-	CSVAEGGISGNQPQHF	TGCAGCGTTGCAGAGGGCGGAATATCAGGCAATCAGCCCCAGCATTTT
-	11	TRBJ2-7	TRBV7-9	-	CASSFQNEQYF	TGTGCCAGCAGCTTTCAGAACGAGCAGTACTTC
many	13	TRBJ2-5	TRBV12-3/TRBV12-4	-	CASSLGRGETQYF	TGTGCCAGCAGTCTCGGACGGGGGGAGACCCAGTACTTC
few	18	TRBJ2-5	TRBV13	TRBD1	CASSGNKKHRGTQETQYF	TGTGCCAGCAGCGGAAATAAGAAACACAGGGGGACCCAAGAGACCCAGTACTTC
medium-sized	15	TRBJ1-5	TRBV3-1	-	CASSQGGASHQPQHF	TGTGCCAGCAGCCAGGGAGGGGCGAGTCATCAGCCCCAGCATTTT
many	14	TRBJ1-3	TRBV18	-	CASSPQSSGNTIYF	TGTGCCAGCTCACCGCAAAGCTCTGGAAACACCATATATTTT
many	15	TRBJ2-3	TRBV20-1	-	CSARDSGTDTDTQYF	TGCAGTGCTAGAGATTCCGGAACCGACACAGATACGCAGTATTTT
-	13	TRBJ2-1	TRBV20-1	TRBD2	CSAGLATGNEQFF	TGCAGCGCGGGACTAGCGACGGGCAATGAGCAGTTCTTC
-	16	TRBJ2-3	TRBV2	-	CASSQDSRSRTDTQYF	TGTGCCAGCAGTCAGGACAGCCGCTCCCGCACAGATACGCAGTATTTT
many	13	TRBJ2-1	TRBV20-1	-	CSARDGVATEQFF	TGCAGTGCTAGAGATGGGGTGGCCACTGAGCAGTTCTTC
many	16	TRBJ2-1	TRBV7-7	-	CASSLGWETGYNEQFF	TGTGCTAGCAGCTTAGGATGGGAAACAGGGTACAATGAGCAGTTCTTC
-	12	TRBJ1-1	TRBV6-6	-	CAVKGKNTEAFF	TGTGCCGTAAAGGGCAAGAACACTGAAGCTTTCTTT
few	14	TRBJ2-1	TRBV2	TRBD1	CASSGQGADNEQFF	TGTGCCAGCAGTGGACAGGGGGCCGACAATGAGCAGTTCTTC